These 7 T cell receptor beta chains originate from one sample sequenced in a study of cytomegalovirus exposure and HLA in healthy donors. Use of 60 Vbeta and 13 Jbeta primers characterized the PCR. The method was immunoSEQ multiplex PCR; TCRdb's version includes in-frame clones alone and lacks a portion of them. The repertoire holds approximately 190,000 clones, with more than 9.5% as singletons. The sample comprised PBMCs. Every receptor here comes from a man aged 50 to 60 in good health and CMV-seropositive.

This sequence joins TRBV28 and TRBJ1-2; D gene ambiguous. Germline-derived CDR1 and CDR2 are MDHEN and SYDVKM. V lost 2 bases to trimming and J lost 8 bases, with 9 bases between them. This CDR3 is 12 amino acids long. CDR3 DNA sequence: TGTGCCAGCAGTTTAGAGGGCTTCGGCTACACCTTC. Its translation: CASSLEGFGYTF.

This clone was counted only a few times. The genes are TRBV5-8 and TRBJ2-6; tentatively, D is TRBD1 (7 bases). V lost 0 bases and J 1 base, leaving 14 bases between the germline ends. The germline V gene encodes CDR1 SGHTS and CDR2 YDEGEE. The CDR3 sequence is 18 residues long. CDR3 coding DNA: TGTGCCAGCAGCTTGGGGGCAGGGGGAGGATCTGGGGCCAACGTCCTGACTTTC. This codes for CASSLGAGGGSGANVLTF.

The genes are TRBV15 and TRBJ1-1, with 9 bases fitting TRBD1. CDR1 LNHNV and CDR2 YYDKDF come from the germline V gene (reference sequence). J lost 4 bases, V lost 2 bases, and 5 bases had no gene match. The CDR3 length is 15 residues. The CDR3 protein is CATSRWTGEATEAFF. CDR3 nucleotide sequence: TGTGCCACCAGCAGATGGACAGGGGAGGCCACTGAAGCTTTCTTT. The variable domain in full, completed from reference TRBV15 and TRBJ1-1, reads DAMVIQNPRYQVTQFGKPVTLSCSQTLNHNVMYWYQQKSSQAPKLLFHYYDKDFNNEADTPDNFQSRRPNTSFCFLDIRSPGLGDTAMYLCATSRWTGEATEAFFGQGTRLTVV.

This clone was observed a few times. The chain is built from TRBV7-2 and TRBJ1-1; 9 nucleotides align to TRBD1. The CDR3 is 14 residues long. Germline lookup yields CDR1 SGHTA and CDR2 FQGNSA. The junction had 7 bases not matched to a gene; V was cut back by 6 bases and J by 5 bases. The CDR3 sequence: CASRTDRGGTEAFF. The CDR3 nucleotides are TGTGCCAGCAGAACTGACAGGGGGGGTACTGAAGCTTTCTTT.

This clone was counted a few times. The V call is TRBV18, the J call TRBJ1-1; possibly TRBD1 for D (6 bases). V gave up 6 bases and J gave up 4 bases, with 21 bases separating them. In germline, CDR1 is KGHSH, CDR2 LQKENI. CDR3 length: 16 amino acids. The chain's CDR3 is CASSELNRAVGTEAFF. The CDR3 bases are TGTGCCAGCTCGGAACTGAACAGGGCGGTCGGCACTGAAGCTTTCTTT.

This clone occurred a few times. In nucleotides, the CDR3 is TGTGCCAGCAGCAGACAGGGACGGCCTGAAGCTTTCTTT. This encodes CASSRQGRPEAFF. This chain uses TRBV5-4 with TRBJ1-1; 7 bases match TRBD1. The CDR3 is made up of 13 amino acids. Trimming cost V 4 bases and J 6 bases; bases outside gene matches: 6. The germline V gene encodes CDR1 SGHNT and CDR2 YYREEE (reference sequence).

The chain couples TRBV6-5 to TRBJ1-2, with 9 nucleotides matching TRBD1. The CDR3 length is 14 residues. J lost 8 bases, V lost 2 bases, and 6 bases had no gene match. Germline loops: CDR1 MNHEY, CDR2 SVGAGI. The CDR3 loop reads CASSYTQGAKGYTF. The CDR3 DNA follows: TGTGCCAGCAGTTACACACAGGGGGCGAAAGGCTACACCTTC.